Given below is one T cell receptor beta chain in context. Its matching antigen is unknown. Sampled while nominally healthy, donors likely had unrecorded immune exposures. The sample is drawn from a study of cytomegalovirus exposure and HLA in healthy donors. Overall study results and limits: It was in a later analysis that TCR association rates were seen to vary by HLA locus, highest for DRB1 and lowest for HLA-C. Among TCR sequences, most were rare, though some public TCRs appeared in many donors. Cytomegalovirus association was assigned to under 200 TCR beta chains.

Per germline, CDR1 SQVTM and CDR2 ANQGSEA. The CDR3 extends over 12 amino acids. V trimming: 7 bases; J trimming: 5 bases; junction bases outside the gene matches: 5. The PCR used 60 Vbeta and 13 Jbeta primers. The table came from immunoSEQ multiplex PCR; TCRdb's copy has only in-frame clones and leaves some out. This table has about 140,000 clones, roughly 78% appearing once. Sequenced: PBMCs. This TCR derives from a man younger than 40 in good health. This chain links TRBV29-1 with TRBJ1-1; 9 bases align to TRBD1. CDR3 coding DNA: TGCAGCGCACAGGGGGCAGGTACTGAAGCTTTCTTT. It specifies CSAQGAGTEAFF.